This TCR beta chain was identified during a study of blood T cell repertoires in COVID-19. Study details: Sites across the United States, Italy and Spain contributed samples from acute and convalescent COVID-19.

V was trimmed by 1 base and J by 7 bases, leaving 10 bases between them. The CDR3 runs to 13 residues. Germline V gene sequence: CDR1 SGHVS, CDR2 FQNEAQ. The method was immunoSEQ multiplex PCR; TCRdb's version includes in-frame clones alone and lacks a portion of them. The sample holds roughly 250,000 clones, 80% to 85% seen once. This receptor was taken from a man aged 45-65 years with active or convalescent COVID-19. Sequences were obtained from peripheral blood. V usage is TRBV7-8 and J usage is TRBJ1-1; D not certain. CDR3: CASSLGGSREAFF. The CDR3 region has the DNA TGTGCCAGCAGCTTAGGCGGGTCTCGTGAAGCTTTCTTT.